A selection of T cell receptor beta chains follows, all from one sample in a study of shared clonotypes between healthy human individuals. Assay used: immunoSEQ multiplex PCR; TCRdb lists only in-frame clones, some missing. The table lists roughly 2.2 million clones, 80% to 95% of them singletons. The sequenced material came from naive CD4+ T cells from PBMCs. Receptor source: a man between 18 and 35 years old in good health. Some clones in this sample may be carry-over from other donors' samples. The CDR3 runs from the conserved cysteine through the conserved F or W. D genes are given only for firm matches. Size values are once, few and many counts, or a class for expanded clones, and some rows have none.

>TRBV7-9|NA|15|NA|TRBJ1-1
CASSPIGAMNTEAFF
TGTGCCAGCAGCCCTATAGGGGCCATGAACACTGAAGCTTTCTTT
>TRBV12-5|once|15|TRBD2|TRBJ2-5
CASASGRAFLETQYF
TGTGCTAGCGCTAGCGGGAGGGCTTTCTTAGAGACCCAGTACTTC
>TRBV19|once|15|TRBD1|TRBJ1-5
CATNRQGPSNQPQHF
TGTGCCACTAATAGACAGGGACCGAGCAATCAGCCCCAGCATTTT
>TRBV5-1|once|15|TRBD2|TRBJ2-5
CASSAGTSGEETQYF
TGCGCCAGCAGCGCCGGGACTAGCGGTGAAGAGACCCAGTACTTC
>TRBV5-4|NA|17|TRBD2|TRBJ2-3
CASSLLAGGVSTDTQYF
TGTGCCAGCAGCTTACTAGCGGGAGGCGTGAGCACAGATACGCAGTATTTT
>TRBV27|NA|14|NA|TRBJ2-2
CASGPGGWTGELFF
TGTGCCAGCGGCCCCGGGGGTTGGACCGGGGAGCTGTTTTTT
>TRBV25-1|NA|14|NA|TRBJ2-7
CASSEPGHLYEQYF
TGTGCCAGCAGTGAGCCGGGACACCTCTACGAGCAGTACTTC
>TRBV10-3|NA|12|NA|TRBJ2-1
CAIKDGYNEQFF
TGTGCCATCAAAGACGGATACAATGAGCAGTTCTTC
>TRBV7-2|NA|11|NA|TRBJ2-3
CASSSTDTQYF
TGTGCCAGCAGTTCGACAGATACGCAGTATTTT
>TRBV30|NA|12|NA|TRBJ1-1
CAWNGENTEAFF
TGTGCCTGGAATGGAGAGAACACTGAAGCTTTCTTT
>TRBV15|once|15|TRBD1|TRBJ2-7
CATSRPDRVVGEQYF
TGTGCCACCAGCAGACCGGACAGGGTGGTCGGCGAGCAGTACTTC
>TRBV2|NA|17|NA|TRBJ2-3
CASKSVTWGGSTDTQYF
TGTGCCAGCAAGAGTGTGACTTGGGGCGGGAGCACAGATACGCAGTATTTT
>TRBV28|NA|11|TRBD2|TRBJ2-7
CASWGGYEQYF
TGTGCCAGCTGGGGAGGGTACGAGCAGTACTTC
>TRBV5-1|NA|15|NA|TRBJ2-3
CASSLLTGEADTQYF
TGCGCCAGCAGCTTACTCACAGGGGAGGCAGATACGCAGTATTTT
>TRBV27|NA|14|NA|TRBJ1-4
CASGSGGTNEKLFF
TGTGCCAGCGGTTCGGGGGGCACTAATGAAAAACTGTTTTTT
>TRBV7-9|NA|13|NA|TRBJ2-3
CASSPPGTDTQYF
TGTGCCAGCAGCCCCCCAGGCACAGATACGCAGTATTTT
>TRBV7-3|NA|12|NA|TRBJ1-1
CASSHPNTEAFF
TGTGCCAGCAGCCATCCGAACACTGAAGCTTTCTTT
>TRBV6-5|NA|14|NA|TRBJ2-3
CASSYSWDTDTQYF
TGTGCCAGCAGTTACTCGTGGGACACAGATACGCAGTATTTT
>TRBV30|NA|13|TRBD1|TRBJ1-2
CAWVGTARDGYTF
TGTGCCTGGGTAGGGACAGCCCGCGACGGCTACACCTTC
>TRBV5-1|few|15|NA|TRBJ1-1
CASSLAGRGNTEAFF
TGCGCCAGCAGCTTGGCCGGACGAGGGAACACTGAAGCTTTCTTT
>TRBV5-1|NA|14|NA|TRBJ2-6
CASKPTPGANVLTF
TGCGCCAGCAAGCCTACACCTGGGGCCAACGTCCTGACTTTC
>TRBV7-2|NA|17|TRBD2|TRBJ2-3
CASSFTLAVGRADTQYF
TGTGCCAGCAGCTTTACACTAGCGGTCGGGAGAGCAGATACGCAGTATTTT
>TRBV5-1|once|16|NA|TRBJ2-1
CASSLAPDHAGNEQFF
TGCGCCAGCAGCTTGGCACCGGACCACGCGGGGAATGAGCAGTTCTTC
>TRBV6-1|once|17|NA|TRBJ2-3
CASSEVLGGQGVNTQYF
TGTGCCAGCAGTGAAGTCCTTGGGGGGCAGGGTGTAAATACGCAGTATTTT
>TRBV28|NA|16|NA|TRBJ1-1
CASSFMRWGLNTEAFF
TGTGCCAGCAGCTTTATGAGGTGGGGACTGAACACTGAAGCTTTCTTT
>TRBV19|NA|13|NA|TRBJ2-2
CASSNRGTGELFF
TGTGCCAGTAGTAACCGGGGGACCGGGGAGCTGTTTTTT
>TRBV19|NA|14|TRBD1|TRBJ1-2
CASRMTGGDYGYTF
TGTGCCAGTAGGATGACAGGGGGCGACTATGGCTACACCTTC
>TRBV6-1|NA|15|NA|TRBJ2-1
CASSGPRGAYNEQFF
TGTGCCAGCAGCGGGCCTAGGGGGGCGTACAATGAGCAGTTCTTC
>TRBV27|NA|15|NA|TRBJ2-3
CASSFWRTSTDTQYF
TGTGCCAGCAGTTTCTGGCGGACCAGCACAGATACGCAGTATTTT